Listed below are T cell receptor beta chains from one sample, sequenced in a study of blood T cell repertoires in COVID-19. Sequencing was performed with immunoSEQ multiplex PCR; in TCRdb, only in-frame clones are kept and a portion is missing. Of about 140,000 clones in the sample, approximately 78% were seen once. Sequencing was done on a sample of peripheral blood. These receptors came from an elderly woman with acute or convalescent COVID-19. Both conserved end residues are part of each CDR3.

>TRBJ2-1|TRBV24-1
CATSDIGTSAETDEQFF
>TRBJ1-1|TRBV27
CASSSVPGQWEVRNTEAFF
>TRBJ2-1|TRBV27
CASSPQVNEQFF
>TRBJ1-3|TRBV12-3/TRBV12-4
CASSFGQGNTIYF
>TRBJ1-5|TRBV4-2
CASSPKSGTGDQPQHF
>TRBJ1-6|TRBV18
CASSPNRDRGRNSPLHF
>TRBJ2-3|TRBV7-9
CASKQAGALTDTQYF
>TRBJ1-2|TRBV5-1
CASSHGTGNYGYTF
>TRBJ1-3|TRBV19
CASSLFPGGNSGNTIYF
>TRBJ1-6|TRBV10-3
CAISDPRGVDSPLHF
>TRBJ2-3|TRBV19
CASSMSRGADTQYF
>TRBJ1-1|TRBV28
CASSFWPLLGGNTEAFF
>TRBJ2-1|TRBV5-1
CASSLAVGSGDNEQFF
>TRBJ2-7|TRBV7-9
CASSPLQGRHYEQYF
>TRBJ1-4|TRBV29-1
CSVAQGAGEKLFF
>TRBJ2-7|TRBV5-5
CASSLRGLRAYEQYF
>TRBJ1-1|TRBV7-2
CASSLRHSNTEAFF
>TRBJ2-5|TRBV23-1
CASRQPTEASEPINQETQYF
>TRBJ1-2|TRBV5-1
CASSPGQGFGYTF
>TRBJ2-2|TRBV12-2
CASRLAALSFTYTGELFF
>TRBJ2-7|TRBV6-6
CASSSSGRPGEQYF
>TRBJ1-1|TRBV11-2
CASSSVRGPTEAFF
>TRBJ1-5|TRBV2
CARSGDRGNQPQHF
>TRBJ1-5|TRBV28
CASSSGGSGQPQHF
>TRBJ2-3|TRBV5-1
CASSWGTSSDTQYF
>TRBJ2-3|TRBV15
CATGRLDRAGTDTQYF
>TRBJ1-2|TRBV27
CASSPPTGHYGYTF
>TRBJ1-2|TRBV19
CASSLGGFGYTF
>TRBJ1-1|TRBV6-5
CASSIRGTYTEAFF
>TRBJ2-1|TRBV5-1
CASSLVLAGGGGDEQFF
>TRBJ2-2|TRBV27
CASSSHPRARAPPGELFF
>TRBJ2-2|TRBV5-1
CASRNYRGTNTGELFF
>TRBJ1-1|TRBV28
CASSVLLELNTEAFF
>TRBJ2-1|TRBV10-2
CASSDRRGLGNEQFF
>TRBJ1-6|TRBV7-9
CASSQDGQGNSPLHF
>TRBJ2-7|TRBV15
CATSRDWQGRTHEQYF
>TRBJ1-5|TRBV4-1
CASSQNRNSNQPQHF
>TRBJ2-2|TRBV28
CASNSGGTGELFF
>TRBJ1-5|TRBV20-1
CSASGRLNQPQHF
>TRBJ2-1|TRBV24-1
CATSDSGTGGRGNEQFF
>TRBJ2-1|TRBV5-6
CASSYRTVRSYNEQFF
>TRBJ2-3|TRBV20-1
CSASGGAGKSTDTQYF
>TRBJ2-5|TRBV4-1
CASSQGWLSWTQYF
>TRBJ1-2|TRBV3-1/TRBV3-2
CASSQDWRGLRVGYTF
>TRBJ2-5|TRBV28
CASSLGRGRETQYF
>TRBJ2-2|TRBV3-1/TRBV3-2
CASSQDPSGSLVTGELFF
>TRBJ2-1|TRBV4-1
CASSQVASGSGEQFF
>TRBJ1-2|TRBV20-1
CSASGDRGGVYGYTF
>TRBJ2-7|TRBV24-1
CATSDFPESYEQYF
>TRBJ1-2|TRBV19
CASSPPGSTGEGANYGYTF
>TRBJ2-1|TRBV5-4
CASSWGGRGSYNEQFF
>TRBJ2-3|TRBV7-2
CASSTLRLAGGTLTDTQYF
>TRBJ2-7|TRBV3-1/TRBV3-2
CASSFRTGGYEQYF
>TRBJ2-3|TRBV28
CASSEPGQGVNTQYF
>TRBJ1-1|TRBV28
CASSFPTVREAFF